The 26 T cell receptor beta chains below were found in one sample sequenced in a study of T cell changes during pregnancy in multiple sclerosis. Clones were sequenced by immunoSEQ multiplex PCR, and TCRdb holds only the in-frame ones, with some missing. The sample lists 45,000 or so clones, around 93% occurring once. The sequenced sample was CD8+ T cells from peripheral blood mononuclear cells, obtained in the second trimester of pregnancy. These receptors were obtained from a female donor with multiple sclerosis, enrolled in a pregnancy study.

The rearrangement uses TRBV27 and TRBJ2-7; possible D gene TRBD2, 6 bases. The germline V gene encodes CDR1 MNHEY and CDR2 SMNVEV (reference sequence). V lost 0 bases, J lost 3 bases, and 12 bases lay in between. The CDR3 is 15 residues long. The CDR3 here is CASSLSGGPIYEQYF. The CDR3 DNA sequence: TGTGCCAGCAGTTTATCCGGGGGTCCCATCTACGAGCAGTACTTC.

The CDR3 region has the DNA TGTGCCAGCAGCCAGAGAGCGGGGGGAGGCACAGATACGCAGTATTTT. It is translated as CASSQRAGGGTDTQYF. The chain combines TRBV4-2 with TRBJ2-3, with TRBD2 matching 9 bases. The CDR3 extends over 16 amino acids. In germline, CDR1 is LGHNA, CDR2 YNFKEQ. Trimming removed 3 bases from V and 1 base from J; junction bases left unmatched: 5.

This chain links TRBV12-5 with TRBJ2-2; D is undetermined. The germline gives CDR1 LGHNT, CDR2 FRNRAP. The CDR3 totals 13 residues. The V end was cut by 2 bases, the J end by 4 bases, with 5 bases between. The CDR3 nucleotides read TGTGCTAGTGGTTTGCACTTCACCGGGGAGCTGTTTTTT. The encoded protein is CASGLHFTGELFF.

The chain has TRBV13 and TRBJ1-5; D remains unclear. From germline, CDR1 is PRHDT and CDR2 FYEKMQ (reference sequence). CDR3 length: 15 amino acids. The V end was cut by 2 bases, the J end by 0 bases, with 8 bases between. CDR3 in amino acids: CASSLRGLSNQPQHF. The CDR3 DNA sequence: TGTGCCAGCAGCTTAAGAGGACTTAGCAATCAGCCCCAGCATTTT.

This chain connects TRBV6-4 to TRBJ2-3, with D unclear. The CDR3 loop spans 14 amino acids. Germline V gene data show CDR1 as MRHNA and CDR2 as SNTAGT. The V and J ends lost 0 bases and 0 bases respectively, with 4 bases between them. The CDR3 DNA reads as TGTGCCAGCAGTGACTCGAGCAGCACAGATACGCAGTATTTT. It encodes CASSDSSSTDTQYF.

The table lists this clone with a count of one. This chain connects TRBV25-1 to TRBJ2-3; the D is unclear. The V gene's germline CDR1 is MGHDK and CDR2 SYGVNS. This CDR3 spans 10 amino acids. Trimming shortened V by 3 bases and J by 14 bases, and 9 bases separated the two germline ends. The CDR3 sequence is CASSEESWYF. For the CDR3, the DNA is TGTGCCAGCAGTGAGGAGTCATGGTATTTT.

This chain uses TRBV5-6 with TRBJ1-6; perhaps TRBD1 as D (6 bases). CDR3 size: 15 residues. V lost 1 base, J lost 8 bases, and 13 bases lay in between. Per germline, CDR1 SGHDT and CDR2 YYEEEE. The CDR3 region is CASSLTTGLDSPLHF. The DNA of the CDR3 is TGTGCCAGCAGCTTGACAACAGGGCTGGATTCACCCCTCCACTTT.

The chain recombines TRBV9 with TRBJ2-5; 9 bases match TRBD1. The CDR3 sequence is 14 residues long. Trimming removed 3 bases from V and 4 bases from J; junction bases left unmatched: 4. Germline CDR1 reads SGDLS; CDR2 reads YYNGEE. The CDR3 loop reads CASSATGGPETQYF. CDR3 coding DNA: TGTGCCAGCAGCGCAACAGGGGGCCCAGAGACCCAGTACTTC.

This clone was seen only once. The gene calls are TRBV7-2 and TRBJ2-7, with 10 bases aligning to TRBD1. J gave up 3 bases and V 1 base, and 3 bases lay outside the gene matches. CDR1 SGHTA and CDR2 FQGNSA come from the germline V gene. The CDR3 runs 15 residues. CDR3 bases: TGTGCCAGCAGCTTAGTTGGACAGGGGGTCTACGAGCAGTACTTC. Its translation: CASSLVGQGVYEQYF.

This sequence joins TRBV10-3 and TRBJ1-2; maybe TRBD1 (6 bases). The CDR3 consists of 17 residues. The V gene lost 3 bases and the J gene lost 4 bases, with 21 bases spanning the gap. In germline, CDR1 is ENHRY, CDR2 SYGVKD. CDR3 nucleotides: TGTGCCATCAGTGATTGGGCACAGGGCGCATCAACCTATGGCTACACCTTC. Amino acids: CAISDWAQGASTYGYTF.

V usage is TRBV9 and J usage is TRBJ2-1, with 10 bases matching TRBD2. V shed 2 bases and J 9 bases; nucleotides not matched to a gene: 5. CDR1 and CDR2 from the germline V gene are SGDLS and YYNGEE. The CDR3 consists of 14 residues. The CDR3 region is CASSVTSGDLEQFF. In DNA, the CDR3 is TGTGCCAGCAGCGTCACTAGCGGGGACCTTGAGCAGTTCTTC.

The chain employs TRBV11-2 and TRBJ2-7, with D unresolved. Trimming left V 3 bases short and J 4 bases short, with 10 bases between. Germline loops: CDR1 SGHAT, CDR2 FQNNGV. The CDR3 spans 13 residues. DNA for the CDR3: TGTGCCAGCAGCTTTGCGGCGGAGTACGAGCAGTACTTC. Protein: CASSFAAEYEQYF.

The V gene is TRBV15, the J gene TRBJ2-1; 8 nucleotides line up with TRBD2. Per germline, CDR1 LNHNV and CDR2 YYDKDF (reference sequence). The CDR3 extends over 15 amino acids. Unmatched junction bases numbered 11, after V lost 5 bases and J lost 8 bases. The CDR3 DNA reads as TGTGCCACCAGCCGAGCGGGGGTAGAAGTGCATGAGCAGTTCTTC. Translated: CATSRAGVEVHEQFF.

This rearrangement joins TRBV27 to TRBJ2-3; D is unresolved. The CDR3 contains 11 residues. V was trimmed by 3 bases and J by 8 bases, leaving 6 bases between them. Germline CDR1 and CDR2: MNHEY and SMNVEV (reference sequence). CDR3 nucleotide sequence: TGTGCCAGCAGTTTGGGCGTTACGCAGTATTTT. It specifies CASSLGVTQYF.

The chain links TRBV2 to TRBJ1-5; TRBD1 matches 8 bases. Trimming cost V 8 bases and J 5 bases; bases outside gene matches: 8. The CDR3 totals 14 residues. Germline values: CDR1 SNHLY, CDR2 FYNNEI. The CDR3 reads CASGQDRVDQPQHF. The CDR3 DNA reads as TGTGCCAGCGGGCAGGACAGGGTGGATCAGCCCCAGCATTTT.

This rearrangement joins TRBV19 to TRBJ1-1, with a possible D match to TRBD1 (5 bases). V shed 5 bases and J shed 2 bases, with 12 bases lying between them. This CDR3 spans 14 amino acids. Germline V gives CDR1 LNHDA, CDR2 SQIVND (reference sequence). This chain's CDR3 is CASSLGRGNTEAFF. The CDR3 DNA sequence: TGTGCCAGTAGTCTCGGGAGGGGAAACACTGAAGCTTTCTTT.

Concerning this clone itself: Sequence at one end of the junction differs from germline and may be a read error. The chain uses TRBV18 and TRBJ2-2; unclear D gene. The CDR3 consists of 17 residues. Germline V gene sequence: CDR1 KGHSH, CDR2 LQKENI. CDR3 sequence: CASPPEGVGANTGELFF. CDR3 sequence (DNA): TGTGCCAGCCCACCAGAAGGTGTAGGAGCGAACACCGGGGAGCTGTTTTTT.

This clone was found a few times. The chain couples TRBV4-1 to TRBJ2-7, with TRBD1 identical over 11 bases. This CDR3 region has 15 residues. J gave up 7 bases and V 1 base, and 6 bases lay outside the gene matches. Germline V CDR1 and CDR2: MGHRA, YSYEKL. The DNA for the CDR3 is TGCGCCAGCAGCCAAGGGACAGGGGGCGCGGAAGAGCAGTACTTC. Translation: CASSQGTGGAEEQYF.

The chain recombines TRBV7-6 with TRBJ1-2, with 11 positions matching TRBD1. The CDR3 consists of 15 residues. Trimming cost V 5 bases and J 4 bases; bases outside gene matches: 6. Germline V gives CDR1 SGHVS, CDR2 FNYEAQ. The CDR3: CASSPPGTGGYGYTF. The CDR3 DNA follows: TGTGCCAGCAGCCCACCCGGGACAGGGGGCTATGGCTACACCTTC.

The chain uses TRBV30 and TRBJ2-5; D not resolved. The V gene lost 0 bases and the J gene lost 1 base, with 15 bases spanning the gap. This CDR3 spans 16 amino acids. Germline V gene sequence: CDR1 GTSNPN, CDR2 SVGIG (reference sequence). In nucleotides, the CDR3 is TGTGCCTGGAGTGTAAGGTGGATGGAGAGCCAAGAGACCCAGTACTTC. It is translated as CAWSVRWMESQETQYF.

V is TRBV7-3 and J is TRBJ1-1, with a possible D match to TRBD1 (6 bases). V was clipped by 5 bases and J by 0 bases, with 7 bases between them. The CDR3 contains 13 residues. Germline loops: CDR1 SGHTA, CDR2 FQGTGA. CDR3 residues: CASSTGLNTEAFF. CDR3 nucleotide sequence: TGTGCCAGCAGCACAGGGTTGAACACTGAAGCTTTCTTT.

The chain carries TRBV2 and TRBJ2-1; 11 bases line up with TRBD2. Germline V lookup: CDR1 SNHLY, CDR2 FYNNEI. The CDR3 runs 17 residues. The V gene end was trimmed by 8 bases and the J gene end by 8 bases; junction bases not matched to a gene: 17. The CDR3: CASSHPSSGGRYDEQFF. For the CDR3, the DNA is TGTGCCAGCTCACACCCCTCTAGCGGGGGGCGGTACGATGAGCAGTTCTTC.

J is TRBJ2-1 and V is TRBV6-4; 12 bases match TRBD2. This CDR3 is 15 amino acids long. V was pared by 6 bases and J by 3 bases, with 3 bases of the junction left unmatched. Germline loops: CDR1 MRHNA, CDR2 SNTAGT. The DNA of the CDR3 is TGTGCCAGCAGCTCGACTAGCGGGGGCTACAATGAGCAGTTCTTC. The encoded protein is CASSSTSGGYNEQFF.

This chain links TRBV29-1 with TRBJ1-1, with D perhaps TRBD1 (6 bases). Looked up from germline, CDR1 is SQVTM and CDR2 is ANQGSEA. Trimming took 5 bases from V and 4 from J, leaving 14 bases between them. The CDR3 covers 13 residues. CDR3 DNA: TGCAGCGTTCCTTTGAGGGGGGGCACTGAAGCTTTCTTT. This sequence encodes CSVPLRGGTEAFF.

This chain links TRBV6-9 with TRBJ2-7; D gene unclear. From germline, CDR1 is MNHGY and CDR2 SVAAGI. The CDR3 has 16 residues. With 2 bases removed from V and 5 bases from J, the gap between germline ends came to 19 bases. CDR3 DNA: TGTGCCAGCAGTTATAGGAGCAGACCACCATTGGACGAGCAGTACTTC. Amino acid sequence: CASSYRSRPPLDEQYF.

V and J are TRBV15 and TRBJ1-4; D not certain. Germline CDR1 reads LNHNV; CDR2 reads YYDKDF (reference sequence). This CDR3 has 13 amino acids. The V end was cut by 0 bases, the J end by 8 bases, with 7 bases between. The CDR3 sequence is CATSRDRREKLFF. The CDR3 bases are TGTGCCACCAGCAGAGATAGGAGGGAAAAACTGTTTTTT.